This TCR beta chain derives from a study of technical replicates of blood from a few donors. Sequencing was performed with immunoSEQ multiplex PCR; in TCRdb, only in-frame clones are kept and a portion is missing. The sample holds 50,000 to 70,000 clones; around nine tenths are singletons and the top ten take about 4.6%. The CDR3 runs 19 residues. After removal of 6 bases from V and 2 bases from J, the junction contained 14 bases not matched to a gene. Germline V gene lookup returns CDR1 SGHTA and CDR2 FQGTGA. The receptor was isolated from a human donor in good health. Some clones in this sample may be carry-over from other donors' samples. The V gene is TRBV7-3, the J gene TRBJ2-3, with 13 bases that match TRBD2. The material sequenced was PBMCs. The CDR3 here is CASSPGSGTSGKFTDTQYF. Written as DNA, the CDR3 is TGTGCCAGCAGTCCCGGATCCGGGACTAGCGGGAAATTCACAGATACGCAGTATTTT.